The sequence of this TCR beta chain was determined in a study of identical twins. Study-wide findings and caveats: Insertions ran lower in abundant cord blood beta clonotypes, though not in memory repertoires. In zero-insertion analyses, partial confounding could arise from invariant MAIT and iNKT cells.

This clonotype has only a few counts. What it recognizes is unknown. TCRdb re-called the 5' RACE reads with MiXCR, one entry per CDR3 protein. Counted here are 570,000 or so distinct CDR3 sequences, roughly 9.5% occurring once; the ten biggest clones make up approximately 3.2%. V was cut by 5 bases and J by 2 bases, with 9 bases left in between. CDR1 and CDR2 from the germline V gene are SGHRS and YFSETQ. The CDR3 spans 13 residues. These records were also assigned to another study, of yellow fever vaccine responses in identical twins.

The sequencing input was PBMCs. The TCR comes from a young woman in good health. The V call is TRBV5-1, the J call TRBJ2-3; D remains unclear. The CDR3 region is CASRSLITDTQYF. The CDR3 nucleotides read TGCGCCAGCAGGTCCCTGATCACAGATACGCAGTATTTT.